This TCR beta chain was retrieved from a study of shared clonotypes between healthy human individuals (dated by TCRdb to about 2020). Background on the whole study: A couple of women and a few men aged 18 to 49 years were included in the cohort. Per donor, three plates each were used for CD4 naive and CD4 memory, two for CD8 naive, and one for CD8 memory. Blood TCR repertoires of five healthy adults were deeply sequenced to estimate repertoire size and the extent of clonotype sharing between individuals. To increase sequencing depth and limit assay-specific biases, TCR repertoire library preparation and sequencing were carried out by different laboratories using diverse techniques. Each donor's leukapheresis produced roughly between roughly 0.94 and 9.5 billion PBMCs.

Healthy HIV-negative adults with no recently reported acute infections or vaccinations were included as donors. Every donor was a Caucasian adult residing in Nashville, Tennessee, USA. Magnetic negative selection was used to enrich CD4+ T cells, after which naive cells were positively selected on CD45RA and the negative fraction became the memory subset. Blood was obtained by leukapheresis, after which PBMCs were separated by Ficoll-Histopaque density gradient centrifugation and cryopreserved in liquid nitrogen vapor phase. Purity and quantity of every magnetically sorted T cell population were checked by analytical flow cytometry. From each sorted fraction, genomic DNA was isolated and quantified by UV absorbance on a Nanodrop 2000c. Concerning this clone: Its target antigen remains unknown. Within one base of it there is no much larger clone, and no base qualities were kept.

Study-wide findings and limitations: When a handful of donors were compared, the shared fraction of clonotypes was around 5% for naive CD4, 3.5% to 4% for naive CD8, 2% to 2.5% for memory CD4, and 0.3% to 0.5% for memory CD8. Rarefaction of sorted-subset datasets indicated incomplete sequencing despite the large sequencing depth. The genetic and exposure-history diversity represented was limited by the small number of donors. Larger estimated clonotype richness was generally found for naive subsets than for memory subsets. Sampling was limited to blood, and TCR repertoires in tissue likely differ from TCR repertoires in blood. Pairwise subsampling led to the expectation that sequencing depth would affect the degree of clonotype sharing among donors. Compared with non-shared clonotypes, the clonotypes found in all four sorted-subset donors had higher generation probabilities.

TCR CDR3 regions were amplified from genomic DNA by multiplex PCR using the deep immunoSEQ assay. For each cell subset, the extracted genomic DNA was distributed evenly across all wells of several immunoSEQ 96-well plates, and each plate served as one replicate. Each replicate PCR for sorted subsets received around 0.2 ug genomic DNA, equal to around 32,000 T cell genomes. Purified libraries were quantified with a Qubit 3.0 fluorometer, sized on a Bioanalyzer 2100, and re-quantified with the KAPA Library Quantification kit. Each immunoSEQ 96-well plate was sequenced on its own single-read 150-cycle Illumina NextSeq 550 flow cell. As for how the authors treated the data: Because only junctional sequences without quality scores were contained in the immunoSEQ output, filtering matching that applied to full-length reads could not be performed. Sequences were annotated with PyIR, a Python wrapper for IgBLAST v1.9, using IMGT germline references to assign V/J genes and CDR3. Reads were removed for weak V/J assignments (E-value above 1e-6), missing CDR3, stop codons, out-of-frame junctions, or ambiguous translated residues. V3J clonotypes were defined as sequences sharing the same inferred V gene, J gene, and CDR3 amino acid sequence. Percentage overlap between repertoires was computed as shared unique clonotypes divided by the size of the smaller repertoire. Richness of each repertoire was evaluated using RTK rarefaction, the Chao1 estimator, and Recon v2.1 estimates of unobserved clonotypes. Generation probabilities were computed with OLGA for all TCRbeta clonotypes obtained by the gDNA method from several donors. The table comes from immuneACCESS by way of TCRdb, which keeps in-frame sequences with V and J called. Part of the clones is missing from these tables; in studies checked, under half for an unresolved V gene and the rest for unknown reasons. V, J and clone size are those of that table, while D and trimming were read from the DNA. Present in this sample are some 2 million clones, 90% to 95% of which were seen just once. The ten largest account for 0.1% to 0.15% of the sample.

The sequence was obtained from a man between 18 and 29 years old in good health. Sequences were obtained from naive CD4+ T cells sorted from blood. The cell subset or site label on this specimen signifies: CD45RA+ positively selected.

The CDR3 is CASSVAGLLNTEAFF. The base sequence is TGTGCCAGCAGTGTCGCGGGCCTACTGAACACTGAAGCTTTCTTT. This chain is built from TRBV2 and TRBJ1-1; confidence is insufficient to name the D gene. The junction shows trimming of 4 bases on V and 0 bases on J, plus 12 bases between the germline ends. CDR1 and CDR2 are drawn from the germline V gene: SNHLY, FYNNEI. Spanning cysteine to phenylalanine, the CDR3 consists of 15 amino acids. Just CDR3 DNA is preserved here, 45 bases in frame from base 1. The full variable domain, completed from the reference TRBV2 and TRBJ1-1 proteins outside the CDR3, reads EPEVTQTPSHQVTQMGQEVILRCVPISNHLYFYWYRQILGQKVEFLVSFYNNEISEKSEIFDDQFSVERPDGSNFTLKIRSTKLEDSAMYFCASSVAGLLNTEAFFGQGTRLTVV.